This entry concerns a single TCR beta chain. Profiled with immunoSEQ multiplex PCR; TCRdb holds only in-frame clones, not every one. The sample carries about 350,000 clones, about 90% recorded once. The data originate from a study of blood T cell repertoires in COVID-19. Across the study: From T cells, B-cell-depleted T cells, or PBMCs came the material, which was cDNA or gDNA.

Participants' reported clinical history set cohort assignment. The sample was PBMCs or T cells enriched from blood (not recorded which). The TCR was taken from a woman aged 25-40 years who had been exposed to COVID-19.

The CDR3 reads CASSVVLGTEAFF. The CDR3 DNA sequence: TGTGCCAGCAGCGTAGTCCTAGGAACTGAAGCTTTCTTT. V is TRBV9 and J is TRBJ1-1, with no clear D. V lost 0 bases, J lost 5 bases, and 8 bases lay in between. This CDR3 has 13 amino acids. Germline CDR1 SGDLS, CDR2 YYNGEE.